These 5 T cell receptor beta chains were sequenced from one sample in a study of untreated major depressive disorder. Only in-frame clones appear in the TCRdb table, and some are missing; sequencing was by immunoSEQ multiplex PCR. This table has 20,000 to 25,000 clones, roughly nine tenths appearing once. The sample was CD4+ T cells from PBMCs. All receptors derive from a woman in her thirties or forties in good health.

This chain joins TRBV19 and TRBJ2-3; D possibly corresponds to TRBD2 (5 bases). Per the germline V gene, CDR1 is LNHDA and CDR2 is SQIVND (reference sequence). V gave up 1 base and J gave up 1 base, with 15 bases separating them. This CDR3 comprises 17 residues. CDR3 nucleotides: TGTGCCAGTAGTATAGTCCCCTGGAGGCGGGGCACAGATACGCAGTATTTT. Translating it yields CASSIVPWRRGTDTQYF.

Note on this clone: Within the sample, other DNA sequences also encode this same CDR3. The chain recombines TRBV6-1 with TRBJ1-2; possibly TRBD1 for D (6 bases). Germline assignment: CDR1 MNHNS and CDR2 SASEGT. The CDR3 runs 14 residues. V lost 3 bases, J lost 4 bases, and 12 bases lay in between. The CDR3 sequence: CASSEQGYGYGYTF. In DNA form, the CDR3 reads TGTGCCAGCAGTGAGCAGGGGTACGGCTATGGCTACACCTTC.

V and J are TRBV4-1 and TRBJ2-5, with TRBD2 identical over 8 bases. The CDR3 spans 15 residues. V lost 0 bases and J lost 2; bases outside the gene matches: 2. The germline gives CDR1 MGHRA, CDR2 YSYEKL. CDR3 region: CASSQEPSGQETQYF. The CDR3 bases are TGCGCCAGCAGCCAAGAGCCTAGCGGGCAAGAGACCCAGTACTTC.

The CDR3 here is CASRNRGRAETQYF. DNA of the CDR3: TGTGCCAGCAGAAACAGGGGGCGCGCGGAGACCCAGTACTTC. The chain has TRBV5-6 and TRBJ2-5; 9 positions agree with TRBD1. Germline CDR1 is SGHDT and CDR2 is YYEEEE. The trim removed 5 bases at V and 5 bases at J, leaving 7 bases unmatched. The CDR3 loop spans 14 amino acids.

V usage is TRBV6-5 and J usage is TRBJ1-6; 11 nucleotides align to TRBD1. V was pared by 4 bases and J by 10 bases, with 3 bases of the junction left unmatched. The germline CDR1 and CDR2 sequences are MNHEY and SVGAGI. There are 14 residues in the CDR3. In DNA, the CDR3 is TGTGCCAGCAGTTGGGACAGGGGGAACTCACCCCTCCACTTT. This sequence encodes CASSWDRGNSPLHF.